One sample yielded the 3 T cell receptor beta chains listed below, sequenced in a study of CD8+ T cells in alopecia areata. This sample's treatment: oral pan-JAK inhibitor, 5-10 mg twice daily. As the sequencing template, cDNA was produced by extracting RNA and reverse transcribing it. Only in-frame clones appear in the TCRdb table, and some are missing; sequencing was by immunoSEQ multiplex PCR. The sample has about 76,000 clones, approximately 66% seen once; the top ten hold 20% to 30%. Sequenced material: CD8+ T cells sorted from blood, taken at week 24, from a patient treated with tofacitinib. The receptors originated from a human donor with alopecia areata.

The chain employs TRBV6-1 and TRBJ2-7, with D unresolved. The V and J ends lost 6 bases and 0 bases respectively, with 12 bases between them. The germline gives CDR1 MNHNS, CDR2 SASEGT. The CDR3 has 14 residues. The CDR3 nucleotides are TGTGCCAGCAGAGCCTTGTGGGACTCCTACGAGCAGTACTTC. This sequence encodes CASRALWDSYEQYF.

The V call is TRBV4-3, the J call TRBJ2-7, with D unclear. Germline CDR1 is LGHNA and CDR2 is YSLEER. The CDR3 has 12 residues. Trimming shortened V by 1 base and J by 7 bases, and 8 bases separated the two germline ends. The CDR3 sequence: CASSQVPGEQYF. The CDR3 DNA reads as TGCGCCAGCAGCCAAGTGCCCGGGGAGCAGTACTTC.

The chain employs TRBV11-2 and TRBJ2-1; maybe TRBD2 (6 bases). Germline CDR1 SGHAT, CDR2 FQNNGV. This CDR3 is 15 amino acids long. Between the trimmed V and J ends, which lost 6 bases and 1 base, there was a span of 13 bases. The CDR3 region is CASSLEGRSYNEQFF. Here the CDR3 DNA reads TGTGCCAGCAGTCTTGAGGGGAGGTCCTACAATGAGCAGTTCTTC.